This TCR beta chain was sequenced during a study of blood T cell repertoires in COVID-19. For the study at large: T cells, B-cell-depleted T cells, or PBMCs supplied cDNA or gDNA.

Germline CDR1 reads KGHSH; CDR2 reads LQKENI. The CDR3 extends over 14 amino acids. The V gene end was trimmed by 3 bases and the J gene end by 7 bases; junction bases not matched to a gene: 5. Assay used: immunoSEQ multiplex PCR; TCRdb lists only in-frame clones, some missing. Of approximately 210,000 clones detected, approximately 90% appear once; the ten largest clones hold roughly 0.69%. The J gene is TRBJ2-7, the V gene TRBV18; 11 bases align to TRBD1. This receptor was identified in a man aged 35-49 years with acute or convalescent COVID-19. Input material: peripheral blood. The CDR3 region is CASSPGQGAREQYF. CDR3 DNA sequence: TGTGCCAGCTCACCCGGACAGGGGGCGCGGGAGCAGTACTTC. Looking up the rest from reference TRBV18 and TRBJ2-7 gives the full variable domain: NAGVMQNPRHLVRRRGQEARLRCSPMKGHSHVYWYRQLPEEGLKFMVYLQKENIIDESGMPKERFSAEFPKEGPSILRIQQVVRGDSAAYFCASSPGQGAREQYFGPGTRLTVT.